Below are 9 T cell receptor beta chains sequenced from a single sample in a study of blood T cell repertoires in COVID-19. Using immunoSEQ multiplex PCR, the repertoire was profiled, and TCRdb retains in-frame clones only, with some absent. Of about 180,000 clones detected, roughly 88% appear once; the ten largest clones hold over 12%. Sequencing input: PBMCs or T cells enriched from blood (not recorded which). The receptors here all came from a man aged 50 or older who had recovered from COVID-19.

The chain is built from TRBV24-1 and TRBJ1-3; 10 bases agree with TRBD1. V was pared by 3 bases and J by 10 bases, with 8 bases of the junction left unmatched. This CDR3 contains 15 residues. CDR1 is KGHDR and CDR2 is SFDVKD in the germline V gene. The CDR3 DNA follows: TGTGCCACCAGTGATATCGGGACAGGGGAGAGGACCATATATTTT. Protein product: CATSDIGTGERTIYF.

This clone was counted once. V is TRBV23-1 and J is TRBJ2-7, with TRBD1 identical over 8 bases. TRBV23-1 is treated as an ORF (open reading frame) with a function not yet certain. The ends lost 4 bases at V and 0 bases at J; junction bases unmatched: 8. The length of the CDR3 is 16 residues. The CDR3 here is CASSRTGGRSSYEQYF. The CDR3 region has the DNA TGCGCCAGCAGTCGCACAGGGGGTAGGAGCTCCTACGAGCAGTACTTC.

The CDR3 coding sequence is TGTGCCAGCAGCTTAGGACAGGGAGACACCGGGGAGCTGTTTTTT. This translates into CASSLGQGDTGELFF. V and J are TRBV7-8 and TRBJ2-2; 7 bases align to TRBD1. V gave up 1 base and J gave up 3 bases; unmatched junction bases: 2. The CDR3 has 15 amino acids. CDR1 is SGHVS and CDR2 is FQNEAQ in the germline V gene. Full variable domain (rest looked up from reference TRBV7-8 and TRBJ2-2): GAGVSQSPRYKVAKRGQDVALRCDPISGHVSLFWYQQALGQGPEFLTYFQNEAQLDKSGLPSDRFFAERPEGSVSTLKIQRTQQEDSAVYLCASSLGQGDTGELFFGEGSRLTVL.

This clone was observed once. The gene calls are TRBV10-1 and TRBJ2-3; D uncertain. From germline, CDR1 is WNHNN and CDR2 SYGVQD (reference sequence). The CDR3 totals 12 residues. V was cut by 4 bases and J by 4 bases, with 6 bases left in between. CDR3 in DNA: TGCGCCAGCAGTGGGAGCTCAGATACGCAGTATTTT. Its translation: CASSGSSDTQYF.

The CDR3 coding sequence is TGTGCCAGCAGTTTACAGGGACTCTATGGCTACACCTTC. As protein: CASSLQGLYGYTF. The chain has TRBV12-3 or TRBV12-4 and TRBJ1-2; tentatively, D is TRBD1 (5 bases). Trimming pared 2 bases from V and 4 bases from J, leaving 8 bases between. This CDR3 is built from 13 residues.

This clone occurred once. The chain couples TRBV30 to TRBJ2-1; 10 bases are a match to TRBD2. Germline-derived CDR1 and CDR2 are GTSNPN and SVGIG (reference sequence). This CDR3 spans 15 amino acids. Trimming at V came to 6 bases and at J to 4 bases, leaving 9 bases not matched to a gene. CDR3 coding DNA: TGTGCCTGTCCCTCGGAGCGGGGGGGTTACAATGAGCAGTTCTTC. This codes for CACPSERGGYNEQFF. The full variable domain, with the rest looked up from reference TRBV30 and TRBJ2-1, is SQTIHQWPATLVQPVGSPLSLECTVEGTSNPNLYWYRQAAGRGLQLLFYSVGIGQISSEVPQNLSASRPQDRQFILSSKKLLLSDSGFYLCACPSERGGYNEQFFGPGTRLTVL.

This sequence joins TRBV19 and TRBJ1-2, with a possible D match to TRBD1 (6 bases). V was pared by 4 bases and J by 5 bases, with 17 bases between. CDR3 size: 15 residues. CDR1 is LNHDA and CDR2 is SQIVND in the germline V gene (reference sequence). The CDR3 spells CASSNQGTHRYGYTF. CDR3 sequence (DNA): TGTGCCAGTAGTAACCAAGGGACACACAGATATGGCTACACCTTC.

The chain recombines TRBV10-3 with TRBJ1-6; D unclear. Between the trimmed V and J ends, which lost 0 bases and 9 bases, there was a span of 6 bases. The CDR3 is 13 residues long. CDR1 ENHRY and CDR2 SYGVKD come from the germline V gene. In DNA form, the CDR3 reads TGTGCCATCAGTGAGTCGCTAAGTTCACCCCTCCACTTT. Amino acids: CAISESLSSPLHF.

The CDR3 sequence: CASSQGHQNTEAFF. The CDR3 DNA reads as TGTGCCAGCAGCCAAGGACACCAGAACACTGAAGCTTTCTTT. The chain recombines TRBV3-1 (or the pseudogene TRBV3-2) with TRBJ1-1, with unresolved D. Germline V gene data show CDR1 as LGHDT and CDR2 as YNNKEL (reference sequence). This CDR3 comprises 14 residues. Trimming pared 1 base from V and 1 base from J, leaving 7 bases between.